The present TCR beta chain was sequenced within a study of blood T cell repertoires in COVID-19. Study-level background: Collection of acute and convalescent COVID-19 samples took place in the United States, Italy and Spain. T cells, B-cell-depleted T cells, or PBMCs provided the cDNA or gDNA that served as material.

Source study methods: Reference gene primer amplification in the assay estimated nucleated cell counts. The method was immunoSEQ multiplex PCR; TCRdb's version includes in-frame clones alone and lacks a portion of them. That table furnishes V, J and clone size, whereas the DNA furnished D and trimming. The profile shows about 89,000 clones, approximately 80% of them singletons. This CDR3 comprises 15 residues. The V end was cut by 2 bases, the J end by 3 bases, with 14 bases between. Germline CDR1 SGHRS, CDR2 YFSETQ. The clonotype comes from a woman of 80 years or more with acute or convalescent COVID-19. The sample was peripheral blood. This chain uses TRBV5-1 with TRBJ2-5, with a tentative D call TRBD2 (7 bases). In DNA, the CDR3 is TGCGCCAGCAGCTTCTGGGGGGGCCGAGAAGAGACCCAGTACTTC. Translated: CASSFWGGREETQYF.